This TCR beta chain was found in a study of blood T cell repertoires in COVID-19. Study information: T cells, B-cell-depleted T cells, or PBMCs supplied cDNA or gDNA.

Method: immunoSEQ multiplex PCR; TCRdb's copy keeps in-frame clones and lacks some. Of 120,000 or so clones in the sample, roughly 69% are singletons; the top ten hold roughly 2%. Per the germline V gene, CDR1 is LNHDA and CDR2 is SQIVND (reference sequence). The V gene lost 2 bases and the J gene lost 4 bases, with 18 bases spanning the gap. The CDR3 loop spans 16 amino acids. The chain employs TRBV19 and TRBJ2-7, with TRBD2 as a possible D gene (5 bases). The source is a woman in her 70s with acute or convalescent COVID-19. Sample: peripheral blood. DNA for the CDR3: TGTGCCAGTAGTATAAAGCGAAGCGGCGGAGTATACGAGCAGTACTTC. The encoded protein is CASSIKRSGGVYEQYF.